A selection of T cell receptor beta chains follows, all from one sample in a study of human thymus T cells. TCRdb keeps only in-frame clones here, not all; method: immunoSEQ multiplex PCR. The sample has about 78,000 clones; approximately 97% are singletons. The specimen sequenced was thymus tissue. Source of these receptors: a boy under two years old with a congenital heart defect but otherwise immunologically healthy. Both conserved end residues are part of each CDR3. D genes are given only for firm matches. Clone size appears in some rows only: once, few, many, or a class for an expanded clone.

>15|TRBV7-3|-|TRBJ2-1|-
CASSPAPKPYNEQFF
TGTGCCAGCAGCCCCGCCCCCAAGCCCTACAATGAGCAGTTCTTC
>18|TRBV9|-|TRBJ1-4|once
CASSPSGPYSQETGKLFF
TGTGCCAGCAGCCCTTCAGGGCCCTACAGTCAGGAGACCGGAAAACTGTTTTTT
>14|TRBV10-1|-|TRBJ1-3|once
CASSEVSSGNTIYF
TGCGCCAGCAGTGAGGTATCGTCTGGAAACACCATATATTTT
>15|TRBV9|-|TRBJ2-1|-
CASSVDNGSYNEQFF
TGTGCCAGCAGCGTAGACAACGGGTCCTACAATGAGCAGTTCTTC
>17|TRBV4-3|TRBD2|TRBJ2-4|once
CASSQESRTAGADIQYF
TGCGCCAGCAGCCAAGAAAGCCGGACGGCGGGAGCGGACATTCAGTACTTC
>15|TRBV7-9|-|TRBJ1-2|-
CATSTRIEGIYGYTF
TGTGCCACCAGCACACGGATCGAGGGTATCTATGGCTACACCTTC
>14|TRBV19|TRBD2|TRBJ2-7|few
CASSAGTSGYEQYF
TGTGCCAGTAGTGCCGGGACTAGCGGCTACGAGCAGTACTTC
>14|TRBV6-6|TRBD2|TRBJ2-3|-
CASSLRGGTDTQYF
TGTGCCAGCAGTTTGCGGGGGGGCACAGATACGCAGTATTTT
>17|TRBV4-1|TRBD2|TRBJ2-7|-
CASSEGAGGPPHYEQYF
TGCGCCAGCAGCGAAGGAGCGGGAGGGCCTCCCCACTACGAGCAGTACTTC
>15|TRBV6-5|TRBD1|TRBJ1-5|-
CASRPGQGNNQPQHF
TGTGCCAGCAGACCCGGACAGGGCAACAATCAGCCCCAGCATTTT
>15|TRBV7-9|TRBD1|TRBJ2-7|-
CASSGDRGPSYEQYF
TGTGCCAGCAGCGGGGACAGGGGGCCCTCCTACGAGCAGTACTTC
>16|TRBV11-3|-|TRBJ2-7|-
CASSLKTDGSSYEQYF
TGTGCCAGCAGCTTAAAAACCGACGGCAGCTCCTACGAGCAGTACTTC
>15|TRBV21-1|-|TRBJ1-2|-
CASSKGAFWDYGYTF
TGTGCCAGCAGCAAAGGGGCCTTTTGGGACTATGGCTACACCTTC
>16|TRBV10-3|-|TRBJ2-3|-
CAISESSCTTTDTQYF
TGTGCCATCAGTGAGTCATCCTGCACGACCACAGATACGCAGTATTTT
>14|TRBV5-6|-|TRBJ2-7|-
CASSLDYTGNEQYF
TGTGCCAGCAGCTTGGACTATACCGGGAACGAGCAGTACTTC
>16|TRBV28|-|TRBJ2-6|-
CASSFRRGSGANVLTF
TGTGCCAGCAGTTTTAGGAGGGGTAGTGGGGCCAACGTCCTGACTTTC
>12|TRBV11-3|-|TRBJ2-2|-
CASSPGTGELFF
TGTGCCAGCAGCCCTGGGACCGGGGAGCTGTTTTTT
>16|TRBV4-3|-|TRBJ2-1|-
CASSQEWSVSYNEQFF
TGCGCCAGCAGCCAAGAGTGGAGCGTCTCCTACAATGAGCAGTTCTTC
>12|TRBV29-1|-|TRBJ1-1|once
CSVTTDLTEAFF
TGCAGCGTTACAACGGACCTCACTGAAGCTTTCTTT
>14|TRBV28|-|TRBJ2-7|-
CASSLLLGFYEQYF
TGTGCCAGCAGTTTGCTTCTGGGTTTCTACGAGCAGTACTTC
>13|TRBV19|-|TRBJ1-1|-
CASTHPRGVEAFF
TGTGCCAGTACCCACCCCAGAGGGGTTGAAGCTTTCTTT
>14|TRBV28|-|TRBJ1-1|-
CASSSQNRATEAFF
TGTGCCAGCAGTTCCCAAAACAGGGCCACTGAAGCTTTCTTT
>15|TRBV12-5|-|TRBJ1-2|-
CASGLGWTLRDGYTF
TGTGCTAGTGGTTTGGGTTGGACGCTTAGGGATGGCTACACCTTC
>18|TRBV7-6|TRBD2|TRBJ2-2|-
CASSLIQRGVSNTGELFF
TGTGCCAGCAGCTTGATCCAGCGGGGGGTATCGAACACCGGGGAGCTGTTTTTT
>11|TRBV20-1|-|TRBJ1-2|-
CSARGGGGYTF
TGCAGTGCTAGAGGGGGTGGTGGCTACACCTTC
>17|TRBV5-4|TRBD2|TRBJ2-7|-
CASSFFSPTSAAYEQYF
TGTGCCAGCAGCTTTTTCAGTCCGACTAGCGCCGCCTACGAGCAGTACTTC
>13|TRBV5-1|-|TRBJ1-1|-
CASSLGPNTEAFF
TGCGCCAGCAGCCTGGGACCGAACACTGAAGCTTTCTTT
>13|TRBV27|-|TRBJ1-2|once
CATKGGVFYGYTF
TGTGCCACCAAAGGTGGGGTGTTCTATGGCTACACCTTC
>12|TRBV27|-|TRBJ2-7|once
CASSASSSEQYF
TGTGCCAGCAGTGCATCTTCCTCCGAGCAGTACTTC
>16|TRBV4-2|TRBD2|TRBJ2-3|-
CASSQATSGGTDTQYF
TGTGCCAGCAGCCAAGCTACTAGCGGGGGGACAGATACGCAGTATTTT
>12|TRBV11-3|TRBD1|TRBJ1-3|-
CASSPDRGRTYF
TGTGCCAGCAGCCCGGACAGGGGCCGCACATATTTT
>14|TRBV14|TRBD1|TRBJ1-1|-
CASSQVWAGGKAFF
TGTGCCAGCAGCCAAGTATGGGCAGGGGGTAAGGCTTTCTTT
>15|TRBV5-4|-|TRBJ2-1|-
CASSLLRTSRNEQFF
TGTGCCAGCAGCTTGTTGCGGACTTCACGAAATGAGCAGTTCTTC
>17|TRBV14|TRBD1|TRBJ1-1|once
CASSQEGGFQGDTEAFF
TGTGCCAGCAGCCAAGAAGGTGGGTTCCAGGGGGACACTGAAGCTTTCTTT
>20|TRBV4-2|TRBD1|TRBJ1-1|-
CASSQDISLDRGFPGTEAFF
TGTGCCAGCAGCCAAGATATAAGTCTGGACAGGGGGTTTCCTGGAACTGAAGCTTTCTTT
>15|TRBV28|TRBD1|TRBJ2-7|-
CASRTGTGHLGEQYF
TGTGCCAGCAGGACCGGGACAGGCCACCTTGGCGAGCAGTACTTC
>18|TRBV7-2|-|TRBJ1-1|-
CASSFWFGRGGEDTEAFF
TGTGCCAGCAGCTTTTGGTTTGGACGAGGGGGGGAGGACACTGAAGCTTTCTTT
>14|TRBV27|TRBD1|TRBJ1-5|-
CASSEQGASQPQHF
TGTGCCAGCAGTGAACAGGGGGCTAGTCAGCCCCAGCATTTT
>14|TRBV6-5|TRBD2|TRBJ2-7|-
CASSERLAIDEQYF
TGTGCCAGCAGTGAAAGACTAGCCATCGACGAGCAGTACTTC
>10|TRBV20-1|-|TRBJ2-5|-
CSARVETQYF
TGCAGTGCTAGAGTAGAGACCCAGTACTTC
>20|TRBV28|TRBD2|TRBJ2-3|-
CASSLFAALVAGVGTDTQYF
TGTGCCAGCAGTTTATTTGCCGCATTGGTAGCGGGAGTGGGCACAGATACGCAGTATTTT
>13|TRBV19|TRBD1|TRBJ1-1|-
CASSWTGPTEAFF
TGTGCCAGTAGCTGGACAGGACCTACTGAAGCTTTCTTT
>17|TRBV7-9|TRBD2|TRBJ2-3|-
CASSFGLAGGPTATQYF
TGTGCCAGCAGCTTTGGACTAGCGGGAGGGCCTACGGCTACGCAGTATTTT
>16|TRBV7-2|-|TRBJ1-5|-
CASSLRTAFSNQPQHF
TGTGCCAGCAGCTTAAGGACAGCCTTTAGCAATCAGCCCCAGCATTTT
>14|TRBV27|TRBD1|TRBJ1-1|-
CASRGQGHPTEAFF
TGTGCCAGCAGGGGACAGGGCCATCCCACTGAAGCTTTCTTT
>16|TRBV13|-|TRBJ1-3|-
CASSLGGKLSGNTIYF
TGTGCCAGCAGCTTAGGGGGCAAACTCTCTGGAAACACCATATATTTT